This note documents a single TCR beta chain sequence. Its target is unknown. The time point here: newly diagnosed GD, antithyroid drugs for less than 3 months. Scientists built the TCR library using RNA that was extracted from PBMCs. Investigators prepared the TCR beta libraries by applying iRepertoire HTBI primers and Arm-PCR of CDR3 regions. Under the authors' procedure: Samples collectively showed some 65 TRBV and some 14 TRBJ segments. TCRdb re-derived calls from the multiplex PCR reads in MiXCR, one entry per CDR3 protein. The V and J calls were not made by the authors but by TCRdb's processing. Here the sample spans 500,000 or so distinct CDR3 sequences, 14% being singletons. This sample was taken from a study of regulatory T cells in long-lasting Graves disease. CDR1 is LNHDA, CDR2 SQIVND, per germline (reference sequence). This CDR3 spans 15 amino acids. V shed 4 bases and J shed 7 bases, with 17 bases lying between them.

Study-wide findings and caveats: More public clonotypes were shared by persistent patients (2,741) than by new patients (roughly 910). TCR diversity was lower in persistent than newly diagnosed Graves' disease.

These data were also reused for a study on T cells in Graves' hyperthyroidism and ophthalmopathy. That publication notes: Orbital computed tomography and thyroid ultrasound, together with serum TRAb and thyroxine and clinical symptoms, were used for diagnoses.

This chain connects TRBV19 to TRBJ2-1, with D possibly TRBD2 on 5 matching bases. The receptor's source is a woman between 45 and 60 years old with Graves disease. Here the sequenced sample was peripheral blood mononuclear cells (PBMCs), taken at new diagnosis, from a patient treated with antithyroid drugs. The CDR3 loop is CASSTTVGGRNEQFF. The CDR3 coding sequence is TGTGCCAGTAGTACCACAGTTGGAGGCAGGAATGAGCAGTTCTTC.